These 25 T cell receptor delta chains were sequenced from one sample in a study of γδ T cells in repeated Plasmodium falciparum infection (dated by TCRdb to the early 2020s). Libraries were prepared through multiplex PCR. Instrument on record: Illumina MiSeq. With CATT, TCRdb called clones again from the public reads; duplicate DNA rows were later joined. The table for this sample lists about 51,000 delta-chain clones; roughly 1.9% of them were counted only once. About 23% of the sample lies in the top ten. Vgamma9/Vdelta2+ and Vdelta2-negative gammadelta T cell populations were flow-sorted from peripheral blood mononuclear cells for bulk TCR repertoire analysis. The specimen sequenced was gamma-delta T cells from blood. These receptors were taken from a pool of human donors (malaria-infected and uninfected, not separated).

This clone was detected many times. Distinct nucleotide sequences in the sample also encode this CDR3. J is TRDJ1 and V is TRDV1, with 11 bases fitting TRDD3. V gave up 4 bases and J gave up 0 bases; unmatched junction bases: 28. Germline CDR1 reads TSWWSYY; CDR2 reads QGS. There are 24 residues in the CDR3. The CDR3 region is CALGVPPPWYWGINRIRYTDKLIF. Here the CDR3 DNA reads TGTGCTCTTGGGGTTCCCCCTCCCTGGTACTGGGGGATAAACCGCATTCGGTACACCGATAAACTCATCTTT.

This clone was observed at least ten times. Given a far larger clone just one base away, this is likely a sequencing read error. The same CDR3 is also encoded by other DNA sequences in this sample. The J gene is uncalled and the V gene is TRDV2; TRDD3 is the table's D call and was not checked against the DNA. This CDR3 region has 19 residues. The V gene's germline CDR1 is GEAIGNYY and CDR2 EKD. This chain's CDR3 is CACDTVGGGYVGYTDKLIF. The CDR3 DNA is TGTGCCTGTGACACCGTAGGTGGGGGATACGTGGGGTACACCGATAAACTCATCTTC.

In this sample, this clone turned up many times. The translation of this DNA and the TCRdb protein of a much larger clone differ at residue 5, probably owing to a read error; the protein shown here is translated from the DNA. The rearrangement joins TRDV2 to TRDJ3, with 9 bases identical to TRDD3. As TCRdb names no J gene, one was assigned here on the basis of a DNA match to germline. CDR3 length equals 19 residues. The germline V gene encodes CDR1 GEAIGNYY and CDR2 EKD. V was clipped by 3 bases and J by 0 bases; unmatched bases: 8. The CDR3 DNA sequence: TGTGCCTGTGACCCCGTGGGGGATAGGAGCTCCTGGGACACCCGACAGATGTTTTTC. Its translation: CACDPVGDRSSWDTRQMFF.

Comments on this clone: TCRdb shows a much larger clone's protein in place of this DNA's translation, and the two differ at residue 17, likely through a read error; the protein shown is translated from the DNA. The J segment was not called; the V segment is TRDV1; the table's D call, TRDD3, was not checked against the DNA. The CDR3 totals 19 residues. Germline V gene data show CDR1 as TSWWSYY and CDR2 as QGS. CDR3 in amino acids: CALGGYRPYWGIQTDKPIF. The CDR3 nucleotides read TGTGCTCTTGGGGGCTATCGTCCCTACTGGGGGATCCAGACCGATAAACCCATCTTT.

This clone was found many times. The same CDR3 arises from other DNA sequences in this sample as well. The chain uses TRDV1 and TRDJ1; possible D gene TRDD2, 5 bases. Trimming shortened V by 3 bases and J by 0 bases, and 20 bases separated the two germline ends. Germline V CDR1 and CDR2: TSWWSYY, QGS. The CDR3 totals 18 residues. CDR3: CALGEPLPTREYTDKLIF. The CDR3 bases are TGTGCTCTTGGGGAGCCACTTCCCACAAGGGAGTACACCGATAAACTCATCTTT.

Concerning this clone itself: TCRdb pairs this DNA with a much larger clone's protein that differs at residue 13, likely a read error; the protein shown was translated from the DNA. For the V gene the call is TRDV3; the J gene has no call; the table's D call, TRDD3, has no DNA check behind it. The length of the CDR3 is 15 residues. The germline gives CDR1 TVYSNPD, CDR2 GDNSRS (reference sequence). The CDR3 DNA reads as TGTGCCTTCCCGGCCCGGCGGATAGTCGCCGATAAACACATCTTT. Its protein product is CAFPARRIVADKHIF.

On this clone itself: The protein given by TCRdb reflects a much larger clone and differs at residue 14 from this DNA's translation, likely from a read error; the protein shown is the DNA's translation. The J gene has no call, while the V gene is TRDV1; whether TRDD3, the table's D call, matches the DNA was not checked. This CDR3 is 15 amino acids long. The V gene's germline CDR1 is TSWWSYY and CDR2 QGS. In DNA form, the CDR3 reads TGTGCTCTTGGGGAAAAGATTGAGAGCACCGATAAACTCACCTTT. Protein sequence: CALGEKIESTDKLTF.

For this clone: The mismatch at residue 13 between this DNA's translation and the TCRdb protein of a much larger clone likely reflects a read error; the protein shown is translated from the DNA. The chain links TRDV3 to TRDJ1, with TRDD3 matching 7 bases. TCRdb is silent on the J gene; assignment here came from matching the DNA to germline. The CDR3 covers 17 residues. CDR1 and CDR2 (germline): TVYSNPD, GDNSRS (reference sequence). CDR3 region: CALGGVLGNTNTGKLIF. For the CDR3, the DNA is TGTGCCTTGGGGGGGGTACTGGGGAATACCAACACCGGTAAACTCATCTTT.

This clone has at least ten counts. The protein TCRdb gives is from a much larger clone and does not agree with this DNA's translation at residue 3, likely a read error; the protein shown here comes from the DNA. The V and J genes are TRDV3 and TRDJ1, with a weak D call TRDD2 (6 bases). Assignment of the J gene here rests on matching the DNA to germline, because TCRdb gives none. CDR1 is TVYSNPD, CDR2 GDNSRS, per germline (reference sequence). The CDR3 contains 14 residues. Trimming took 4 bases from V and 0 from J, leaving 15 bases between them. CDR3 sequence reads: CASAFPPNTDKLIF. Here the CDR3 DNA reads TGTGCCTCTGCCTTCCCCCCTAACACCGATAAACTCATCTTT.

This clone was observed many times. The protein held in TCRdb is that of a much larger clone and does not match this DNA's translation at residue 9, likely because of a read error; the protein shown is translated from the DNA. The chain carries TRDV1 and TRDJ1; TRDD3 matches 11 bases. The J gene is absent in TCRdb and was assigned here via DNA matching to germline. The CDR3 runs to 20 residues. J lost 0 bases, V lost 2 bases, and 14 bases had no gene match. Germline V gene data show CDR1 as TSWWSYY and CDR2 as QGS. CDR3 DNA: TGTGCTCTTGGGGAAGGTCTACCGTGCTGGGGGATACCGTACACCGATAAACTCATCTTT. This sequence encodes CALGEGLPCWGIPYTDKLIF.

Comments on this clone: Translating this DNA gives a protein that differs at residue 16 from the TCRdb one, which belongs to a much larger clone; a read error is likely, and the protein shown is this translation. The chain uses TRDV1 and TRDJ1; D unclear. This CDR3 spans 26 amino acids. V lost 3 bases and J lost 4, with 48 bases in between. Germline V lookup: CDR1 TSWWSYY, CDR2 QGS. The CDR3 is CALGDPHSEGWSTRGCGWPPHDKLIF. The DNA for the CDR3 is TGTGCTCTTGGGGACCCCCACAGCGAAGGTTGGTCCACACGGGGCTGTGGGTGGCCGCCCCACGATAAACTCATCTTT.

Turning to this clone: A far larger clone is one nucleotide away, so this likely arose from a read error. Other DNA sequences of this sample code for an identical CDR3. The V call is TRDV1, the J call TRDJ1, with D perhaps assigned TRDD2 or TRDD3 (9 bases each). V was cut by 3 bases and J by 2 bases, with 31 bases left in between. Germline CDR1 TSWWSYY, CDR2 QGS. This CDR3 comprises 21 residues. The CDR3 coding sequence is TGTGCTCTTGGGGATCGCCCTTCCTACGTCTCTGGGGGATTTAAAACCGATAAACTCATCTTT. It translates to CALGDRPSYVSGGFKTDKLIF.

Of note for this clone: This DNA's translation and the protein TCRdb lists, from a much larger clone, do not match at residue 12, likely due to a read error; the protein shown is translated from the DNA. This chain links TRDV1 with TRDJ1, with D perhaps TRDD2 (6 bases). Trimming removed 2 bases at V and 0 bases at J, with 25 bases between. CDR1 and CDR2 (germline): TSWWSYY, QGS. The CDR3 spans 20 residues. The CDR3 DNA reads TGTGCTCTTGGGGAAATCGTCCTACGCTACTGGAGGGGGTACACCGATAAACTCATCTTT. As protein: CALGEIVLRYWRGYTDKLIF.

The sample holds a few counts of this clone. TCRdb shows a much larger clone's protein in place of this DNA's translation, and the two differ at residue 15, likely through a read error; the protein shown is translated from the DNA. V is TRDV3 and J is TRDJ1; TRDD3 agrees at 9 bases. TCRdb is silent on the J gene; assignment here came from matching the DNA to germline. Germline V lookup: CDR1 TVYSNPD, CDR2 GDNSRS (reference sequence). The CDR3 spans 26 residues. The CDR3 here is CAYGSFLKPLLLGDSEYPPTVYKLIF. CDR3 nucleotides: TGTGCATACGGATCCTTCCTTAAGCCCCTGTTACTGGGGGACTCCGAATATCCCCCCACTGTTTATAAACTCATCTTT. The full variable domain, in which reference TRDV3 and TRDJ1 provide the parts outside the CDR3, is CDKVTQSSPDQTVASGSEVVLLCTYDTVYSNPDLFWYRIRPDYSFQFVFYGDNSRSEGADFTQGRFSVKHILTQKAFHLVISPVRTEDSATYYCAYGSFLKPLLLGDSEYPPTVYKLIFGKGTRVTVEP.

Comment on this clone: With a far larger clone one base away, a read error is the likely cause. In the same sample, other DNA sequences code for this CDR3. The chain is built from TRDV1 and TRDJ1; 12 bases agree with TRDD3. The J gene comes from matching the DNA to germline here; TCRdb lacks it. Trimming cost V 3 bases and J 3 bases; bases outside gene matches: 38. The CDR3 extends over 27 amino acids. The germline gives CDR1 TSWWSYY, CDR2 QGS. Here the CDR3 reads CALGDPRSGLPTYFYWGILTGSDKLIF. The CDR3, as DNA: TGTGCTCTTGGGGACCCCCGGTCCGGCCTCCCCACGTACTTCTACTGGGGGATACTGACAGGTTCCGATAAACTCATCTTT.

In the case of this clone: For this DNA, TCRdb reports the protein of a much larger clone, which diverges at residue 9, most likely from a read error; the protein presented here is translated directly from the DNA. The V call is TRDV2, the J call TRDJ1; D may be TRDD3 (6 bases). Assignment of the J gene here rests on matching the DNA to germline, because TCRdb gives none. The V and J ends lost 4 bases and 4 bases respectively, with 18 bases between them. The CDR3 is 15 amino acids. CDR1 is GEAIGNYY and CDR2 is EKD in the germline V gene. In nucleotides, the CDR3 is TGTGCCTGTGATTCTGTCGGGGGGACACGCGATAAACTCATCTTT. It yields the protein CACDSVGGTRDKLIF.

Many counts were recorded for this clone. TCRdb lists the protein of a much larger clone for this DNA, which differs at residue 5, so this is likely a read error; the protein given here is translated from the DNA itself. The chain has TRDV2 and TRDJ1, with D tentatively TRDD3 (5 bases). TCRdb is silent on the J gene; assignment here came from matching the DNA to germline. The CDR3 spans 14 residues. V gave up 3 bases and J gave up 6 bases, with 16 bases separating them. CDR1 GEAIGNYY and CDR2 EKD come from the germline V gene. CDR3 nucleotide sequence: TGTGCCTGTGACTCGTTGGCTGGGACCAATAAACTCATCTTT. Translated: CACDSLAGTNKLIF.

This clone was observed at least ten times. TCRdb records a much larger clone's protein for this DNA, with a difference at residue 17 that likely arises from a read error; the protein given is the translation of the DNA. The rearrangement links TRDV1 to TRDJ1; 9 bases map to TRDD3. CDR1 is TSWWSYY and CDR2 is QGS in the germline V gene. CDR3 length equals 24 residues. V was clipped by 1 base and J by 0 bases; unmatched bases: 27. The CDR3 DNA reads TGTGCTCTTGGGGAACCCCATTTTTCCCTGATCTGGGGGATGAGGAGGGGGTACACCGATAAACTCATCTTT. It codes for CALGEPHFSLIWGMRRGYTDKLIF.

This clone was detected only a few times. The protein recorded in TCRdb matches a much larger clone and deviates from this DNA's translation at residue 16, suggesting a read error; the protein here is obtained by translating the DNA. The V call is TRDV1, the J call TRDJ1, with 8 bases identical to TRDD3. The CDR3 is 20 residues long. The germline CDR1 and CDR2 sequences are TSWWSYY and QGS. The CDR3 region has the DNA TGTGCTCTTGGGGAACTATGGATCAGGCGGGGATACAAGTACACCGAGAAACTCATCTTT. Translated, it gives CALGELWIRRGYKYTEKLIF.

This clone was picked up a small number of times. The TCRdb protein, from a much larger clone, departs from this DNA's translation at residue 11, likely by read error; the protein shown derives from the DNA. The J gene is TRDJ1, the V gene TRDV1, with TRDD3 matching over 9 bases. Germline matching of the DNA provided the J gene here, since TCRdb leaves it blank. The CDR3 runs to 23 residues. Germline CDR1 TSWWSYY, CDR2 QGS. V trimming: 0 bases; J trimming: 0 bases; junction bases outside the gene matches: 23. As DNA, the CDR3 is TGTGCTCTTGGGGAACTAAGCTTCCCTACGATACGTCTACTGGGGGAAAACACCGATAAACTCATCTTT. Encoded protein: CALGELSFPTIRLLGENTDKLIF.

By proportion, this clone is medium-sized. Within the sample, other DNA sequences also encode this same CDR3. This chain connects TRDV3 to TRDJ1; the match to TRDD3 covers 13 bases. The CDR3 has 24 amino acids. The junction had 31 bases not matched to a gene; V was cut back by 0 bases and J by 3 bases. The germline V gene encodes CDR1 TVYSNPD and CDR2 GDNSRS (reference sequence). CDR3 sequence (DNA): TGTGCCTTTAGCTTACCAGACCAGGGCCTTCCTACCAGTACTGGGGGATACGAGGCCGATAAACTCATCTTT. The encoded protein is CAFSLPDQGLPTSTGGYEADKLIF.

This clone was observed a few times. TCRdb has a much larger clone's protein, which differs at residue 7 from the translation of this DNA, likely because of a read error; what is shown is the protein translated from the DNA. The V call is TRDV1, the J call TRDJ1; no clear D. TCRdb does not report a J gene; here it was assigned by matching the DNA to germline references. Deletions cut 0 bases from V and 7 bases from J, with 9 bases between. Germline CDR1 is TSWWSYY and CDR2 is QGS. The length of the CDR3 is 13 residues. The CDR3 DNA follows: TGTGCTCTTGGGGAACTCAACGTGGGTAAACTCATCTTT. Its translation is CALGELNVGKLIF.

This clone was observed a few times. This DNA's translation and the protein TCRdb lists, from a much larger clone, do not match at residue 16, likely due to a read error; the protein shown is translated from the DNA. The chain recombines TRDV1 with TRDJ1; possibly TRDD3 for D (8 bases). TCRdb does not report a J gene; here it was assigned by matching the DNA to germline references. The germline V gene has CDR1 TSWWSYY and CDR2 QGS. CDR3 length: 24 residues. The CDR3 sequence: CALGKFLLLPWGTKIQRYTDKLIF. CDR3 DNA sequence: TGTGCCCTGGGCAAATTCCTACTTCTCCCCTGGGGGACAAAAATCCAGAGGTACACCGATAAACTCATCTTT.

Ten or more counts support this clone. The protein given by TCRdb reflects a much larger clone and differs at residue 6 from this DNA's translation, likely from a read error; the protein shown is the DNA's translation. The V call is TRDV2, the J call TRDJ1; 10 positions match TRDD3. Assignment of the J gene here rests on matching the DNA to germline, because TCRdb gives none. The CDR3 is 19 residues long. V was pared by 3 bases and J by 0 bases, with 15 bases of the junction left unmatched. Germline CDR1 is GEAIGNYY and CDR2 is EKD. The CDR3 DNA reads as TGTGCCTGTGACTCAACGCCCGGTACTGGGGGATCCAACACCGATAAACTCATCTTT. Translating it yields CACDSTPGTGGSNTDKLIF.

This clone was picked up a small number of times. The amino acid sequence in TCRdb belongs to a much larger clone and departs from this DNA's translation at residue 11, likely a sequencing read error; the sequence shown is translated from the DNA. The chain is built from TRDV1 and TRDJ1; a possible D gene is TRDD3 (6 bases). V lost 0 bases, J lost 0 bases, and 23 bases lay in between. The CDR3 sequence is 20 residues long. Germline loops: CDR1 TSWWSYY, CDR2 QGS. The CDR3 DNA reads TGTGCTCTTGGGGAACTTATATGGACAGACTGGGACTGGGACACCGATAAACTCATCTTT. Translating gives CALGELIWTDWDWDTDKLIF.